This is a list of T cell receptor beta chains from one sample in a study of blood T cell repertoires in COVID-19. The table came from immunoSEQ multiplex PCR; TCRdb's copy has only in-frame clones and leaves some out. The profile shows around 250,000 clones, around nine tenths of them singletons. The sample was PBMCs or T cells enriched from blood (not recorded which). These receptors were taken from a woman in her twenties or thirties who had recovered from COVID-19. The CDR3 runs from the conserved cysteine through the conserved F or W. D genes are given only for firm matches. Clone size is stated in some rows and not others, as once, few, many or a class when expanded.

TRBJ1-2 | TRBV30 | many | TRBD1 | TGTGCCTGGCTCCAGGGGGCGCTCTCCAACTTC | CAWLQGALSNF
TRBJ2-3 | TRBV5-6 | NA | NA | TGTGCCAGCAGCTTGGACAGTCGCACAGATACGCAGTATTTT | CASSLDSRTDTQYF
TRBJ2-5 | TRBV7-2 | NA | TRBD2 | TGTGCCAGCAGCTTAGATTCTAGCGGGATGGAGACCCAGTACTTC | CASSLDSSGMETQYF
TRBJ2-5 | TRBV5-4 | NA | NA | TGTGCCAGCAGCCGTAGACGGGGGGCTGGAGAAGAGACCCAGTACTTC | CASSRRRGAGEETQYF
TRBJ2-1 | TRBV13 | NA | NA | TGTGCCAGCACCCCCGGAGACTCCTACAATGAGCAGTTCTTC | CASTPGDSYNEQFF
TRBJ2-3 | TRBV28 | NA | TRBD2 | TGTGCCAGCAGTTTCCGAGCGGGAGGGTTCACAGATACGCAGTATTTT | CASSFRAGGFTDTQYF
TRBJ1-1 | TRBV29-1 | NA | TRBD1 | TGCAGCGTTAAGACAGGGCCCGCGAGGAGTGGTGAAGCTTTCTTT | CSVKTGPARSGEAFF
TRBJ2-3 | TRBV5-1 | NA | NA | TGCGCCAGCAGCAATGGTGACTTCACAGATACGCAGTATTTT | CASSNGDFTDTQYF
TRBJ2-5 | TRBV19 | NA | NA | TGTGCCAGTAGTAACGCGGGATCCGTCCCTGGGGAGACCCAGTACTTC | CASSNAGSVPGETQYF
TRBJ2-2 | TRBV19 | NA | TRBD2 | TGTGCCAGTTCAAGGGGGTCTAGCGGGAGTAACGGGGAGCTGTTTTTT | CASSRGSSGSNGELFF
TRBJ2-1 | TRBV5-1 | NA | NA | TGCGCCAGCGCCGAGGACGGGGGAAGCTCCTACAATGAGCAGTTCTTC | CASAEDGGSSYNEQFF
TRBJ2-7 | TRBV7-9 | NA | NA | TGTGCCAGCAGCTTCCCCGGAAGCTCTGGTAGTAGCGTCTCCTACGAGCAGTACTTC | CASSFPGSSGSSVSYEQYF
TRBJ1-1 | TRBV5-5 | NA | NA | TGTGCCAGCAGCTTGTTTACGGGCACTGAAGCTTTCTTT | CASSLFTGTEAFF
TRBJ2-1 | TRBV7-3 | NA | TRBD2 | TGTGCCAGCAGCTCCTGGACTAGCGGGAGTATCAATGAGCAGTTCTTC | CASSSWTSGSINEQFF
TRBJ1-5 | TRBV28 | NA | NA | TGTGCCAGCAGTTTGGAGAGCTTTCAGCCCCAGCATTTT | CASSLESFQPQHF
TRBJ1-1 | TRBV11-1 | once | NA | TGTGCCAGCAGCTTAGTTGGACATGAAGGCACTGAAGCTTTCTTT | CASSLVGHEGTEAFF
TRBJ1-4 | TRBV27 | NA | TRBD1 | TGTGCCAGCAGTTTATCCTCCCGACAGGGTGAAAAACTGTTTTTT | CASSLSSRQGEKLFF
TRBJ1-4 | TRBV28 | once | NA | TGTGCCAGCTCCCCGGGACTTTATAATGAAAAACTGTTTTTT | CASSPGLYNEKLFF
TRBJ2-3 | TRBV28 | NA | NA | TGTGCCAGCAGTTTATCCCCAGGCACAGATACGCAGTATTTT | CASSLSPGTDTQYF
TRBJ2-7 | TRBV13 | NA | TRBD2 | TGTGCCAGCAGCCCCTTTTCGGGGAGGCTAGCGGGAGCAACGTACTACGAGCAGTACTTC | CASSPFSGRLAGATYYEQYF
TRBJ1-2 | TRBV28 | NA | NA | TGTGCCAGCAGTCCGTCAGGCTATGGCTACACCTTC | CASSPSGYGYTF
TRBJ1-5 | TRBV30 | NA | NA | TGTGCCTGGAGTGTAGCTTCGGAGAGTCAGCCCCAGCATTTT | CAWSVASESQPQHF
TRBJ1-2 | TRBV2 | NA | TRBD1 | TGTGCCAGCAGCCCAGACAGGGAACGGATCTATGGCTACACCTTC | CASSPDRERIYGYTF
TRBJ1-2 | TRBV6-6 | NA | NA | TGTGCCAGTTACCGCGGGGCAGGGCTCTATGGCTACACCTTC | CASYRGAGLYGYTF
TRBJ1-5 | TRBV7-2 | NA | NA | TGTGCCAGCAGCCCCTACGGGCAGGGATATCGTCCCCAGCATTTT | CASSPYGQGYRPQHF
TRBJ2-7 | TRBV29-1 | few | NA | TGCAGCGTTGAACTGAGTTACGAGCAGTACTTC | CSVELSYEQYF
TRBJ1-1 | TRBV7-3 | NA | NA | TGTGCCAGCAGCTCCGGGGGTGGAGGGGACACTGAAGCTTTCTTT | CASSSGGGGDTEAFF
TRBJ2-1 | TRBV25-1 | NA | TRBD1 | TGTGCCAGCAGCCCGGGACAGGGGTTCTACAATGAGCAGTTCTTC | CASSPGQGFYNEQFF
TRBJ1-6 | TRBV28 | NA | TRBD1 | TGTGCCAGCAGACCCGCAGGGGGGCATTCACCCCTCCACTTT | CASRPAGGHSPLHF
TRBJ1-2 | TRBV7-9 | NA | NA | TGTGCCAGCCCGCGGGCAGGGGCCCGCTTGGAGAATGGCTACACCTTC | CASPRAGARLENGYTF
TRBJ1-2 | TRBV28 | NA | TRBD1 | TGTGCCAGCAGGTCACAAACCGGGACAGGGGGAGGCTACACCTTC | CASRSQTGTGGGYTF
TRBJ2-2 | TRBV28 | NA | NA | TGTGCCAGCAGTTTTTACATTTCGGGGACCGGGGAGCTGTTTTTT | CASSFYISGTGELFF
TRBJ2-1 | TRBV7-3 | NA | NA | TGTGCCAGCAGCTTATCAGGAGGGGGCGGGACGCAGTTCTTC | CASSLSGGGGTQFF
TRBJ1-2 | TRBV28 | few | TRBD1 | TGTGCCAGCTTACCCCCCCAGGACAGGGGGCGCCGAGGCTACACCTTC | CASLPPQDRGRRGYTF
TRBJ2-5 | TRBV14 | once | TRBD2 | TGTGCCAGCAGCCAAGTTTCCGGGAGGCAGACCCAGTACTTC | CASSQVSGRQTQYF
TRBJ2-7 | TRBV4-1 | few | TRBD2 | TGCGCCAGCAGCCTTAGCGGGAGCTCCTACGAGCAGTACTTC | CASSLSGSSYEQYF
TRBJ1-6 | TRBV4-1 | NA | TRBD1 | TGCGCCAGCAGCCAAACGCAGGGGGCGTTATACTCACCCCTCCACTTT | CASSQTQGALYSPLHF
TRBJ1-1 | TRBV11-2 | NA | NA | TGTGCCAGCAGCTTAGGGACAGCTAACACTGAAGCTTTCTTT | CASSLGTANTEAFF
TRBJ2-5 | TRBV29-1 | NA | NA | TGCAGCGTTGTATCAGGGGATGACGAGACCCAGTACTTC | CSVVSGDDETQYF
TRBJ2-7 | TRBV5-1 | NA | TRBD2 | TGCGCCAGCAGCTCTGCACTAGCGGGAGTCACCGAGCAGTACTTC | CASSSALAGVTEQYF
TRBJ1-2 | TRBV28 | NA | NA | TGTGCCAGCAGTTCTCCGGGTAAAAACTATGGCTACACCTTC | CASSSPGKNYGYTF
TRBJ1-2 | TRBV7-9 | once | TRBD1 | TGTGCCAGCAGCCTAGCGGGACAGGGGAACTATGGCTACACCTTC | CASSLAGQGNYGYTF
TRBJ2-2 | TRBV3-1/TRBV3-2 | NA | NA | TGTGCCAGCAGCCCCTCTTTCGGGGGCACCGGGGAGCTGTTTTTT | CASSPSFGGTGELFF
TRBJ2-1 | TRBV27 | NA | NA | TGTGCCAGCAGTTTATCAGGAGACAATGAGCAGTTCTTC | CASSLSGDNEQFF
TRBJ1-4 | TRBV5-1 | NA | NA | TGCGCCAGCAGCCTCCTAAGCGGGGAAAAACTGTTTTTT | CASSLLSGEKLFF
TRBJ1-2 | TRBV7-2 | NA | TRBD1 | TGTGCCAGCAGCTTAGTCGGTCAAGCGACAGGGGGCAGCTATGGCTACACCTTC | CASSLVGQATGGSYGYTF
TRBJ2-3 | TRBV30 | NA | NA | TGTGCCTGGAGTCGAGATGACAGTACCTACAGGGATACGCAGTATTTT | CAWSRDDSTYRDTQYF
TRBJ1-2 | TRBV15 | NA | NA | TGTGCCACCAGCCCCCCCCAGGGGTCGGGTGGCTACACCTTC | CATSPPQGSGGYTF
TRBJ2-4 | TRBV5-4 | NA | TRBD1 | TGTGCCAGCAGCTTCCGGGACAGGGGATTTGGGGGCAAAAACATTCAGTACTTC | CASSFRDRGFGGKNIQYF
TRBJ2-2 | TRBV7-9 | NA | TRBD2 | TGTGCCAGCAGCTTAGACTTGACTAGCGAAAGAGCCGGGGAGCTGTTTTTT | CASSLDLTSERAGELFF
TRBJ2-3 | TRBV4-3 | NA | TRBD2 | TGCGCCAGCAGCCAGGCCTCGACTAGCGGGAGTGCAGATACGCAGTATTTT | CASSQASTSGSADTQYF
TRBJ1-1 | TRBV28 | NA | TRBD1 | TGTGCCAGCAGTTTCCCGACGGACAGGGGGAACACTGAAGCTTTCTTT | CASSFPTDRGNTEAFF
TRBJ1-1 | TRBV7-9 | NA | TRBD1 | TGTGCCAGCAGCCCTCCGACAGGGGTTCGCACTGAAGCTTTCTTT | CASSPPTGVRTEAFF